A single sample is the source of the 27 T cell receptor beta chains below, sequenced in a study of shared clonotypes between healthy human individuals. Measured with immunoSEQ multiplex PCR; TCRdb has only the in-frame clones, and not every one. The sample comprises around 2.5 million clones, 80% to 95% of which are singletons, and roughly 0.39% rests with the top ten. The specimen sequenced was naive CD4+ T cells from PBMCs. Subset meaning: CD45RA+ positively selected. These receptors were taken from a man younger than 35 in good health. Some clones in this sample may be carry-over from other donors' samples.

The chain uses TRBV28 and TRBJ1-4; D may be TRBD1 (6 bases). Germline V CDR1 and CDR2: MDHEN, SYDVKM. The CDR3 length is 14 residues. The V and J ends lost 5 bases and 5 bases respectively, with 12 bases between them. The CDR3 sequence: CASSPDSTNEKLFF. In nucleotides, the CDR3 is TGTGCCAGCAGTCCGGACAGTACCAATGAAAAACTGTTTTTT.

This rearrangement joins TRBV28 to TRBJ1-1, with D possibly being TRBD1 (5 bases). The CDR3 length is 13 residues. Germline values: CDR1 MDHEN, CDR2 SYDVKM. Between the trimmed V and J ends, which lost 11 bases and 4 bases, there was a span of 17 bases. The CDR3, as DNA: TGTGCCTCTTGCCGCAAAAGGGGCACTGAAGCTTTCTTT. Its protein product is CASCRKRGTEAFF.

The chain joins TRBV5-1 to TRBJ2-7, with 10 bases matching TRBD2. Per germline, CDR1 SGHRS and CDR2 YFSETQ. The CDR3 sequence is 15 residues long. The trim removed 5 bases at V and 4 bases at J, leaving 9 bases unmatched. The CDR3 loop reads CASRDPSGSFYEQYF. The CDR3 DNA reads as TGCGCCAGCAGGGATCCTAGCGGGAGTTTTTACGAGCAGTACTTC.

The chain is built from TRBV28 and TRBJ2-7; D might be TRBD1 (5 bases). V gave up 5 bases and J gave up 2 bases, with 10 bases separating them. This CDR3 region has 13 residues. Per the germline V gene, CDR1 is MDHEN and CDR2 is SYDVKM. The CDR3 DNA reads TGTGCCAGCAGTCTGACAGTCCCCTACGAGCAGTACTTC. It is translated as CASSLTVPYEQYF.

The chain uses TRBV5-1 and TRBJ1-1; 7 nucleotides match TRBD1. The V gene's germline CDR1 is SGHRS and CDR2 YFSETQ. This CDR3 spans 16 amino acids. V lost 5 bases to trimming and J lost 5 bases; unmatched junction nucleotides: 15. CDR3 protein: CASRSGDSTGITEAFF. In DNA form, the CDR3 reads TGCGCCAGCAGATCGGGGGACAGCACAGGTATTACTGAAGCTTTCTTT.

The V and J genes are TRBV6-1 and TRBJ1-5; D might be TRBD1 (6 bases). Trimming stripped 1 base from V and 0 bases from J, with 7 bases between. The CDR3 is made up of 15 amino acids. Germline V lookup: CDR1 MNHNS, CDR2 SASEGT. The CDR3 bases are TGTGCCAGCAGTGAAGGGACAGATAGCAATCAGCCCCAGCATTTT. This encodes CASSEGTDSNQPQHF.

V gene TRBV7-2 combines with J gene TRBJ2-7; 7 bases fit TRBD1. Germline lookup yields CDR1 SGHTA and CDR2 FQGNSA. The CDR3 has 13 amino acids. V trimming: 3 bases; J trimming: 4 bases; junction bases outside the gene matches: 3. CDR3 sequence: CASSFGTAYEQYF. CDR3 nucleotides: TGTGCCAGCAGCTTCGGGACAGCTTACGAGCAGTACTTC. Full variable domain (rest looked up from reference TRBV7-2 and TRBJ2-7): GAGVSQSPSNKVTEKGKDVELRCDPISGHTALYWYRQSLGQGLEFLIYFQGNSAPDKSGLPSDRFSAERTGGSVSTLTIQRTQQEDSAVYLCASSFGTAYEQYFGPGTRLTVT.

The chain combines TRBV28 with TRBJ2-5; D perhaps matches TRBD2 (6 bases). Germline CDR1 MDHEN, CDR2 SYDVKM. The CDR3 runs to 16 residues. Trimming stripped 6 bases from V and 7 bases from J, with 24 bases between. DNA for the CDR3: TGTGCCAGCAGCCTCCCAGGGACTGCCAATTTTTGGACCCAGTACTTC. Protein: CASSLPGTANFWTQYF.

The rearrangement joins TRBV6-1 to TRBJ2-4; D is undetermined. Germline V gene lookup returns CDR1 MNHNS and CDR2 SASEGT. V lost 4 bases and J 3 bases, leaving 13 bases between the germline ends. This CDR3 is 15 amino acids long. CDR3 residues: CASSGSGPLKNIQYF. The CDR3 nucleotides are TGTGCCAGCAGTGGGTCCGGGCCGCTCAAAAACATTCAGTACTTC.

This chain connects TRBV2 to TRBJ2-1, with D maybe TRBD1 (5 bases). The CDR3 extends over 13 amino acids. The germline V and J ends were trimmed by 5 bases and 16 bases, with 21 bases remaining between them. The germline V gene encodes CDR1 SNHLY and CDR2 FYNNEI. This chain's CDR3 is CASSFGPQVSLFF. CDR3 DNA: TGTGCCAGCAGTTTCGGACCACAGGTATCGTTATTCTTC.

This chain joins TRBV5-8 and TRBJ2-3, with D perhaps TRBD2 (5 bases). This CDR3 region has 15 residues. Germline CDR1 SGHTS, CDR2 YDEGEE. The ends were cut back, 0 bases at V and 2 bases at J, with 10 bases in the middle. This chain's CDR3 is CASSLGSVITDTQYF. In DNA, the CDR3 is TGTGCCAGCAGCTTGGGTAGCGTAATCACAGATACGCAGTATTTT.

V is TRBV10-1 and J is TRBJ1-4; 7 bases map to TRBD1. This CDR3 spans 16 amino acids. V was clipped by 7 bases and J by 3 bases; unmatched bases: 11. The germline gives CDR1 WNHNN, CDR2 SYGVQD (reference sequence). The CDR3 DNA is TGCGCCAGCATACCTTTGGGGACAGCCCCTAATGAAAAACTGTTTTTT. Its translation: CASIPLGTAPNEKLFF.

This chain uses TRBV19 with TRBJ1-1; D gene unclear. The CDR3 totals 12 residues. The germline CDR1 and CDR2 sequences are LNHDA and SQIVND (reference sequence). Trimming pared 3 bases from V and 8 bases from J, leaving 10 bases between. CDR3 sequence: CASSIYFGEAFF. In DNA, the CDR3 is TGTGCCAGTAGTATTTACTTCGGGGAAGCTTTCTTT.

The V gene is TRBV6-1, the J gene TRBJ2-7, with 8 positions matching TRBD2. CDR1 and CDR2 (germline): MNHNS, SASEGT. The CDR3 consists of 15 residues. Trimming cost V 1 base and J 4 bases; bases outside gene matches: 6. Here the CDR3 reads CASSEGESGGYEQYF. The CDR3 nucleotides are TGTGCCAGCAGTGAAGGGGAGTCGGGGGGGTACGAGCAGTACTTC.

The chain joins TRBV5-1 to TRBJ2-3; D may be TRBD1 or TRBD2 (5 bases each). This CDR3 region has 14 residues. Looked up from germline, CDR1 is SGHRS and CDR2 is YFSETQ. Trimming removed 4 bases from V and 9 bases from J, with 18 bases in between. The chain's CDR3 is CASSPGQGRITQYF. In DNA form, the CDR3 reads TGCGCCAGCAGCCCCGGGCAGGGACGGATCACGCAGTATTTT.

J is TRBJ2-1 and V is TRBV6-1; D is possibly TRBD2 (6 bases). The V end was cut by 6 bases, the J end by 16 bases, with 19 bases between. From germline, CDR1 is MNHNS and CDR2 SASEGT. There are 12 residues in the CDR3. In DNA form, the CDR3 reads TGTGCCAGCAGAGGGCCCCGACTACTAGCTTTCTTC. Encoded protein: CASRGPRLLAFF.

As DNA, the CDR3 is TGTGCCAGCAGTGAAACCTGGGGCAATCAGCCCCAGCATTTT. Encoded protein: CASSETWGNQPQHF. The gene calls are TRBV2 and TRBJ1-5; D call uncertain. Trimming shortened V by 2 bases and J by 2 bases, and 7 bases separated the two germline ends. Germline values: CDR1 SNHLY, CDR2 FYNNEI. The length of the CDR3 is 14 residues.

The chain uses TRBV7-2 and TRBJ2-5; D is unresolved. This CDR3 has 15 residues. Trimming took 0 bases from V and 3 from J, leaving 11 bases between them. CDR1 is SGHTA and CDR2 is FQGNSA in the germline V gene. The DNA of the CDR3 is TGTGCCAGCAGCTTAGCGCGGCTGATAAAAGAGACCCAGTACTTC. As protein: CASSLARLIKETQYF.

The DNA of the CDR3 is TGTGCCAGCAGAGATTACCAATCACCCCTCCACTTT. Translated, it gives CASRDYQSPLHF. The chain couples TRBV28 to TRBJ1-6, with D unresolved. V was clipped by 6 bases and J by 10 bases, with 10 bases between them. CDR3 length: 12 amino acids. Germline assignment: CDR1 MDHEN and CDR2 SYDVKM.

The chain is built from TRBV18 and TRBJ1-4, with 7 bases aligning to TRBD1. CDR3 length: 16 residues. Trimming took 5 bases from V and 4 from J; bases not matched to a gene: 10. Looked up from germline, CDR1 is KGHSH and CDR2 is LQKENI. The CDR3 spells CASSSFAGTDNEKLFF. The CDR3 nucleotides read TGTGCCAGCTCATCCTTCGCCGGGACAGATAATGAAAAACTGTTTTTT. Full variable domain (rest looked up from reference TRBV18 and TRBJ1-4): NAGVMQNPRHLVRRRGQEARLRCSPMKGHSHVYWYRQLPEEGLKFMVYLQKENIIDESGMPKERFSAEFPKEGPSILRIQQVVRGDSAAYFCASSSFAGTDNEKLFFGSGTQLSVL.

To note about this clone: The same CDR3 is also encoded by other DNA sequences in this sample. V is TRBV5-1 and J is TRBJ1-1, with D hard to call. Between the trimmed V and J ends, which lost 1 base and 2 bases, there was a span of 9 bases. CDR3 size: 14 residues. The germline V gene encodes CDR1 SGHRS and CDR2 YFSETQ. The CDR3 protein is CASSLFWENTEAFF. The DNA for the CDR3 is TGCGCCAGCAGCTTGTTTTGGGAAAACACTGAAGCTTTCTTT.

The rearrangement uses TRBV28 and TRBJ2-7, with TRBD1 matching over 7 bases. The CDR3 length is 14 residues. Germline V gene sequence: CDR1 MDHEN, CDR2 SYDVKM. V lost 5 bases, J lost 0 bases, and 4 bases stayed unmatched. The CDR3 loop is CASSPGQISYEQYF. In nucleotides, the CDR3 is TGTGCCAGCAGTCCGGGACAGATCTCCTACGAGCAGTACTTC. The variable domain in full, with the rest retrieved from reference TRBV28 and TRBJ2-7, is DVKVTQSSRYLVKRTGEKVFLECVQDMDHENMFWYRQDPGLGLRLIYFSYDVKMKEKGDIPEGYSVSREKKERFSLILESASTNQTSMYLCASSPGQISYEQYFGPGTRLTVT.

This chain joins TRBV5-1 and TRBJ2-1; D is possibly TRBD2 (5 bases). Germline loops: CDR1 SGHRS, CDR2 YFSETQ. The CDR3 runs 16 residues. V gave up 4 bases and J gave up 3 bases, with 17 bases separating them. In nucleotides, the CDR3 is TGCGCCAGCAGCCCGCTACCCGGACTTGTCTACAATGAGCAGTTCTTC. Residues: CASSPLPGLVYNEQFF.

A remark on this clone: Other DNA sequences in this sample translate to the same CDR3. The chain combines TRBV5-1 with TRBJ1-4; no clear D gene. CDR3 length: 14 residues. V lost 1 base to trimming and J lost 2 bases, with 6 bases between them. Germline values: CDR1 SGHRS, CDR2 YFSETQ. CDR3 DNA: TGCGCCAGCAGCTTGTTAGGCACTAATGAAAAACTGTTTTTT. Translating it yields CASSLLGTNEKLFF.

This clone is a singleton in its sample. The V and J genes are TRBV7-2 and TRBJ2-5; the D gene is possibly TRBD2 (5 bases). The CDR3 extends over 16 amino acids. Germline V CDR1 and CDR2: SGHTA, FQGNSA. Trimming stripped 5 bases from V and 5 bases from J, with 21 bases between. The CDR3 here is CASSPAGITSRETQYF. The CDR3 nucleotides read TGTGCCAGCAGCCCGGCCGGGATCACCTCGCGCGAGACCCAGTACTTC.

The chain uses TRBV2 and TRBJ2-1; TRBD1 matches at 8 bases. Germline loops: CDR1 SNHLY, CDR2 FYNNEI. V lost 6 bases, J lost 9 bases, and 10 bases stayed unmatched. CDR3 length equals 14 residues. For the CDR3, the DNA is TGTGCCAGCAGGGTGAGACAGGGGCCCGCTGAGCAGTTCTTC. As protein: CASRVRQGPAEQFF.

In this sample, this clone turned up once. The gene calls are TRBV10-3 and TRBJ2-2; D remains unclear. The CDR3 runs to 13 residues. Germline V gene sequence: CDR1 ENHRY, CDR2 SYGVKD. The V end lost 5 bases, the J end lost 4 bases, and 8 bases lay between the germline ends. The CDR3 spells CAISLTGTGELFF. CDR3 sequence (DNA): TGTGCCATCAGTCTAACGGGCACCGGGGAGCTGTTTTTT.